This TCR beta chain originates from a study of OX40 agonist ivuxolimab in advanced cancers. Study-wide context: The patients' treatment was ivuxolimab, an agonistic anti-OX40 (CD134) antibody. The mean age was 60 years, ranging from about 23 to 79, with approximately 83% of participants male.

The table came from immunoSEQ multiplex PCR; TCRdb's copy has only in-frame clones and leaves some out. Here the sample spans 15,000 to 20,000 clones, approximately 82% being singletons. Turning to this clone: Its antigen remains unidentified.

The study's findings and limits: Expanded peripheral T-cell antigen specificity went undetermined. Expanded clones belonging to CD8+ T cells outnumbered, on average, those of CD4+.

The receptor comes from an adult with an advanced solid tumor such as melanoma, head and neck, liver or kidney cancer. Material: CD4+ or CD8+ T cells sorted from blood, obtained in a trial of the OX40 agonist ivuxolimab.

Written as DNA, the CDR3 is TGCGCCAGCAGCCAATCAACCGGGGAGCTGTTTTTT. This codes for CASSQSTGELFF. The genes are TRBV4-1 and TRBJ2-2; D is uncertain. V lost 2 bases and J lost 5, with 3 bases in between. The CDR3 length is 12 residues. In germline, CDR1 is MGHRA, CDR2 YSYEKL.